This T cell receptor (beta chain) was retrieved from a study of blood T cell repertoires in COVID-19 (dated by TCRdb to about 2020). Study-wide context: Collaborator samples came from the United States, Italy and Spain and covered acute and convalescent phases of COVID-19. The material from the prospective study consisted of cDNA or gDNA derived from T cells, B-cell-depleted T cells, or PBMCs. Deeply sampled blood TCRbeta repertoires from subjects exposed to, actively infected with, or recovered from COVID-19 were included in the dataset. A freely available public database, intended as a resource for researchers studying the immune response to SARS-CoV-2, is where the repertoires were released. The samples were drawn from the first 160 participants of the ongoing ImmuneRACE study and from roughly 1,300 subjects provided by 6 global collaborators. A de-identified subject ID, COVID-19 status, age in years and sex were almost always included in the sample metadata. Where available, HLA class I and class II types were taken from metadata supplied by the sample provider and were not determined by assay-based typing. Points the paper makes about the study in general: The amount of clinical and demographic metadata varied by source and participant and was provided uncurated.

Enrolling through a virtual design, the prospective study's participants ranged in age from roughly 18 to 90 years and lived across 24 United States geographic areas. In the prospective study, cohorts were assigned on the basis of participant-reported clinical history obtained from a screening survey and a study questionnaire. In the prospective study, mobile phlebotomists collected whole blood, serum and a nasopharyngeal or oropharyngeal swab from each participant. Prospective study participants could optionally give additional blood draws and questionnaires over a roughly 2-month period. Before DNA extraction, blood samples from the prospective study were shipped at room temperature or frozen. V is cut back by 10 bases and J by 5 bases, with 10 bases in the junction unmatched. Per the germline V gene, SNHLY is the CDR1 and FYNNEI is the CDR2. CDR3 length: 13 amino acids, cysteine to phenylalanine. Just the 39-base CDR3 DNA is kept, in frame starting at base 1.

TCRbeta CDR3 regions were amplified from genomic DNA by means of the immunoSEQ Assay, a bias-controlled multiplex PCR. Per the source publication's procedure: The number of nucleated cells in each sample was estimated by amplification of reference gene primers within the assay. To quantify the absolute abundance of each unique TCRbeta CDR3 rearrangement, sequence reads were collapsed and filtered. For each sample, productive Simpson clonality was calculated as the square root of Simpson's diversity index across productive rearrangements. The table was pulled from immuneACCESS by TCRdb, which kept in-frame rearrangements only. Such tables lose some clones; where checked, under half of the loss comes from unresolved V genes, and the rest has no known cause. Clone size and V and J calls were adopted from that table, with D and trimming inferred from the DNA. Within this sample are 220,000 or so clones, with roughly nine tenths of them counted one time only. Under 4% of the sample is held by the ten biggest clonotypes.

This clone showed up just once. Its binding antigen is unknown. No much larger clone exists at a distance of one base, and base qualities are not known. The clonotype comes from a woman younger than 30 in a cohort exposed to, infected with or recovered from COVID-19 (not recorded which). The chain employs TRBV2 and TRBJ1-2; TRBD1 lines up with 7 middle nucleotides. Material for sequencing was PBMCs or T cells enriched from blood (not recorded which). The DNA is TGTGCCATCGGGACAGCCGACCAATATGGCTACACCTTC. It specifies CAIGTADQYGYTF.